The sequence of this T cell receptor (beta chain) was determined in a study of post-analysis software for immune sequencing data. About the study: The patients showed relapsing-remitting, secondary progressive and progressive-relapsing multiple sclerosis courses. Study conclusions and caveats: Significantly decreased normalized Chao1 diversity was recorded for multiple sclerosis patients relative to controls.

The authors incorporated unique molecular identifiers into the TCR beta cDNA libraries. TCRdb re-analysed the PCR reads in MiXCR, keeping a single row per CDR3 protein. The table lists about 160,000 distinct CDR3 sequences, 30% to 45% of them singletons. This clonotype was recorded many times. Its antigen is as yet unknown. The CDR3 consists of 14 residues. V shed 5 bases and J 6 bases; nucleotides not matched to a gene: 9. CDR1 is SGHRS and CDR2 is YFSETQ in the germline V gene. The V and J genes are TRBV5-1 and TRBJ2-7, with TRBD1 matching 9 bases. This receptor was obtained from a girl aged 5-17 years with multiple sclerosis. The starting material was blood, obtained after autologous hematopoietic stem cell transplantation. The CDR3 protein is CASSFGTGFFEQYF. The CDR3 DNA reads as TGCGCCAGCAGTTTTGGGACAGGGTTTTTCGAGCAGTACTTC.